This passage covers 15 T cell receptor beta chains from one sample sequenced in a study of Ad26.COV2.S vaccination and SARS-CoV-2 variants. Noted treatment: some 20 received Ad26.COV2.S at low or high dose, single or two shots; about 5 received placebo; per-sample allocation not given. Samples came from day 63 after the first vaccine or placebo injection. Profiling relied on immunoSEQ multiplex PCR, and the TCRdb table lists in-frame clones only, not all of them. The sample has about 320,000 clones, about 85% seen once. Sample: peripheral blood, taken in a trial of Ad26.COV2.S vaccine versus placebo. These receptors came from a person between 18 and 65 years old who received the Ad26.COV2.S COVID-19 vaccine or a placebo.

This chain joins TRBV5-1 and TRBJ1-6; D remains ambiguous. The CDR3 covers 13 residues. V was cut by 4 bases and J by 7 bases, with 9 bases left in between. Germline V lookup: CDR1 SGHRS, CDR2 YFSETQ. CDR3 in DNA: TGCGCCAGCAGCATCCAAGAGAATTCACCCCTCCACTTT. Its protein is CASSIQENSPLHF. The full variable domain, with the rest looked up from reference TRBV5-1 and TRBJ1-6, is KAGVTQTPRYLIKTRGQQVTLSCSPISGHRSVSWYQQTPGQGLQFLFEYFSETQRNKGNFPGRFSGRQFSNSRSEMNVSTLELGDSALYLCASSIQENSPLHFGNGTRLTVT.

This clone was recorded a few times. The chain joins TRBV7-8 to TRBJ1-1; D is possibly TRBD1 (6 bases). Germline CDR1 and CDR2: SGHVS and FQNEAQ. This CDR3 is 12 amino acids long. Trimming took 5 bases from V and 4 from J, leaving 8 bases between them. CDR3 nucleotides: TGTGCCAGCAGCCAGGGGCCCACTGAAGCTTTCTTT. Its protein is CASSQGPTEAFF.

A few counts support this clone. The chain recombines TRBV6-5 with TRBJ1-5; D call uncertain. Between the trimmed V and J ends, which lost 6 bases and 7 bases, there was a span of 13 bases. The germline V gene has CDR1 MNHEY and CDR2 SVGAGI. There are 13 residues in the CDR3. CDR3 DNA: TGTGCCAGCAGGCTTGGGTGGGGACAGCCCCAGCATTTT. Protein sequence: CASRLGWGQPQHF.

This clone showed up just a few times. The chain recombines TRBV9 with TRBJ2-1; 10 bases line up with TRBD1. The CDR3 has 16 residues. Looked up from germline, CDR1 is SGDLS and CDR2 is YYNGEE. Trimming at V came to 4 bases and at J to 5 bases, leaving 9 bases not matched to a gene. The CDR3 loop reads CASSFWTGGQNNEQFF. For the CDR3, the DNA is TGTGCCAGCAGCTTTTGGACAGGGGGGCAGAACAATGAGCAGTTCTTC.

This sequence joins TRBV7-2 and TRBJ1-2, with D hard to call. V dropped 5 bases and J dropped 8 bases, with 18 bases sitting between them. The CDR3 sequence is 14 residues long. Germline V gene data show CDR1 as SGHTA and CDR2 as FQGNSA. In nucleotides, the CDR3 is TGTGCCAGCAGCCGTGGGCGGGAGGTGGGGGGCTACACCTTC. Translating gives CASSRGREVGGYTF.

This rearrangement joins TRBV6-5 to TRBJ2-5; 8 nucleotides align to TRBD2. Germline V gene lookup returns CDR1 MNHEY and CDR2 SVGAGI. The V and J ends lost 5 bases and 5 bases, in that order; junction bases with no gene match: 10. The CDR3 loop spans 15 amino acids. CDR3 sequence (DNA): TGTGCCAGCAGTCGCCTGCGGGGGGTGTCGGAGACCCAGTACTTC. Translated, it gives CASSRLRGVSETQYF.

The chain joins TRBV9 to TRBJ2-1; D is undetermined. The V gene lost 0 bases and the J gene lost 9 bases, with 10 bases spanning the gap. Germline V CDR1 and CDR2: SGDLS, YYNGEE. CDR3 length: 13 amino acids. The CDR3 coding sequence is TGTGCCAGCAGCGTAGGTGGAACCGGTGAGCAGTTCTTC. Amino acid sequence: CASSVGGTGEQFF.

The chain joins TRBV5-1 to TRBJ1-2; TRBD1 matches at 12 bases. J lost 7 bases, V lost 6 bases, and 10 bases had no gene match. This CDR3 comprises 15 residues. Germline CDR1 reads SGHRS; CDR2 reads YFSETQ. The CDR3 reads CASTEPGQGAAGYTF. In nucleotides, the CDR3 is TGCGCCAGCACTGAACCGGGACAGGGGGCTGCTGGCTACACCTTC.

The chain links TRBV28 to TRBJ2-7; 14 bases align to TRBD2. Losses at the gene ends were 6 bases for V and 3 bases for J; bases not matched to a gene: 4. CDR3 length: 15 amino acids. Germline V gene data show CDR1 as MDHEN and CDR2 as SYDVKM. The CDR3 DNA reads TGTGCCAGCAGGCCCGGGACTAGCGGGGGCTACGAGCAGTACTTC. This codes for CASRPGTSGGYEQYF.

The DNA for the CDR3 is TGCGCCAGCAGCTTGGCCTCTCCCGAACTTGAGCAGTACTTC. Translation: CASSLASPELEQYF. This chain connects TRBV5-1 to TRBJ2-7; no reliable D call. From germline, CDR1 is SGHRS and CDR2 YFSETQ. The CDR3 runs 14 residues. The germline V and J ends were trimmed by 0 bases and 7 bases, with 14 bases remaining between them.

The rearrangement joins TRBV3-1 (or the pseudogene TRBV3-2) to TRBJ2-5; 15 positions match TRBD2. Germline trimming cut 3 bases from V and 1 base from J; bases unmatched to any gene: 6. The CDR3 loop spans 18 amino acids. Per germline, CDR1 LGHDT and CDR2 YNNKEL (reference sequence). The CDR3 nucleotides are TGTGCCAGCAGCCAGGGACTAGCGGGGGGCCCTCTCCAAGAGACCCAGTACTTC. This sequence encodes CASSQGLAGGPLQETQYF.

This chain links TRBV5-5 with TRBJ1-1; no clear D. Germline V gives CDR1 SGHKS, CDR2 YYEKEE (reference sequence). CDR3 length: 11 amino acids. With 0 bases removed from V and 7 bases from J, the gap between germline ends came to 4 bases. CDR3 sequence: CASSLVGEAFF. The CDR3 DNA reads as TGTGCCAGCAGCTTGGTGGGTGAAGCTTTCTTT.

The chain has TRBV28 and TRBJ2-6; D call uncertain. The CDR3 consists of 15 residues. The ends were cut back, 3 bases at V and 0 bases at J, with 6 bases in the middle. Germline CDR1 and CDR2: MDHEN and SYDVKM. The CDR3 loop reads CASSFWGSGANVLTF. In DNA, the CDR3 is TGTGCCAGCAGTTTCTGGGGCTCTGGGGCCAACGTCCTGACTTTC.

As regards this clone: Other DNA sequences in this specimen translate into the identical CDR3. This sequence joins TRBV28 and TRBJ2-7; no clear D gene. The CDR3 sequence is 11 residues long. CDR1 and CDR2 from the germline V gene are MDHEN and SYDVKM. V was cut by 3 bases and J by 3 bases, with 3 bases left in between. The DNA for the CDR3 is TGTGCCAGCAGTTTGGGCTACGAGCAGTACTTC. Protein product: CASSLGYEQYF.

The chain links TRBV27 to TRBJ2-1; no clear D gene. The V end lost 1 base, the J end lost 7 bases, and 11 bases lay between the germline ends. The CDR3 has 14 residues. Germline V gene sequence: CDR1 MNHEY, CDR2 SMNVEV (reference sequence). CDR3 in amino acids: CASSLYSATNEQFF. For the CDR3, the DNA is TGTGCCAGCAGTTTATACTCGGCAACTAATGAGCAGTTCTTC.